Following are 4 T cell receptor beta chains from one sample sequenced in a study of Ad26.COV2.S vaccination and SARS-CoV-2 variants. Stated treatment: about 20 received Ad26.COV2.S at low or high dose, single or two shots; roughly five received placebo; per-sample allocation not given. Day 63 following the first vaccine or placebo injection was when the samples were taken. Some clones are missing from TCRdb's copy, which holds only in-frame ones; the method was immunoSEQ multiplex PCR. The sample holds more than 300,000 clones, 85% seen once. Sequencing was performed on peripheral blood, taken in a trial of Ad26.COV2.S vaccine versus placebo. All receptors come from a person aged 18-60 years who received the Ad26.COV2.S COVID-19 vaccine or a placebo.

This chain connects TRBV24-1 to TRBJ2-1, with D hard to call. Trimming stripped 1 base from V and 9 bases from J, with 12 bases between. The CDR3 sequence is 14 residues long. Germline-derived CDR1 and CDR2 are KGHDR and SFDVKD. This CDR3 is CATSDFSRSVEQFF. CDR3 sequence (DNA): TGTGCCACCAGTGATTTCTCCAGGAGTGTTGAGCAGTTCTTC.

This clone has a handful of counts. The CDR3 DNA follows: TGCGCCAGCAGCTTGAACACAGATACGCAGTATTTT. Amino acids: CASSLNTDTQYF. The chain couples TRBV5-1 to TRBJ2-3; no clear D gene. Trimming cost V 1 base and J 2 bases, with 2 bases left between them. In germline, CDR1 is SGHRS, CDR2 YFSETQ. There are 12 residues in the CDR3.

This clone was picked up one time. This chain joins TRBV5-6 and TRBJ1-2, with TRBD1 matching 9 bases. The J segment lost 6 bases and the V segment lost 2 bases, leaving 8 bases of the junction unmatched. The CDR3 spans 15 residues. Per the germline V gene, CDR1 is SGHDT and CDR2 is YYEEEE. CDR3: CASSLLGTGSHGYTF. CDR3 nucleotide sequence: TGTGCCAGCAGCTTACTAGGGACAGGGAGCCATGGCTACACCTTC.

The rearrangement joins TRBV20-1 to TRBJ2-5; the D is unclear. Trimming removed 6 bases at V and 4 bases at J, with 9 bases between. Per germline, CDR1 DFQATT and CDR2 SNEGSKA (reference sequence). The CDR3 covers 11 residues. CDR3 nucleotides: TGCAGTGCCTCGGTAGGAGAGACCCAGTACTTC. Its protein product is CSASVGETQYF.